This TCR beta chain was recovered during a study of cytomegalovirus exposure and HLA in healthy donors. This clone has only one observation. Its target is not known. PCR employed 60 Vbeta and 13 Jbeta primers. Libraries were prepared by immunoSEQ multiplex PCR; TCRdb keeps only in-frame clonotypes and omits some of them. Among roughly 150,000 clones listed, about 77% were seen once. Study outcomes and limitations: The majority of TCR sequences were rare, yet some public TCRs appeared in many donors. Among the sequence variants, a highly shared cluster was likely an artifact of sequencing. Later analysis identified a missense DCLRE1C variant that was linked to TCR beta V- and J-gene trimming. Later work found that TCR association rates differed between HLA loci; DRB1 had the most and HLA-C the fewest.

CDR1 and CDR2 from the germline V gene are LNHDA and SQIVND (reference sequence). Trimming took off 1 base at V and 2 bases at J, with 9 bases between the two ends. The CDR3 is 14 amino acids. V and J are TRBV19 and TRBJ2-7, with D uncertain. The sequencing input was PBMCs. The clonotype comes from a man younger than 35 in good health and CMV-seropositive. The DNA for the CDR3 is TGTGCCAGTAGTATAGGGCGGCAGACCTACGAGCAGTACTTC. Encoded protein: CASSIGRQTYEQYF.